These 5 T cell receptor beta chains share one sample of origin, sequenced in a study of T cells in Graves' hyperthyroidism and ophthalmopathy. The CDR3 regions of TCR beta were amplified from RNA transcripts. During a first-round RT-PCR of the TCR CDR3, the HTBI primer set was used. TCRdb re-derived calls from the multiplex PCR reads in MiXCR, one entry per CDR3 protein. The sample carries nearly 750,000 distinct CDR3 sequences, roughly 32% recorded once. The sample comprised blood. The origin of the receptors is a woman aged 40 to 55 with Graves' hyperthyroidism.

J is TRBJ2-6 and V is TRBV5-4; D is possibly TRBD1 (7 bases). V was shortened by 4 bases and J by 3 bases, with 11 bases between the two germline ends. The CDR3 is 15 amino acids. CDR1 SGHNT and CDR2 YYREEE come from the germline V gene (reference sequence). The DNA for the CDR3 is TGTGCCAGCAGCGGGGGGACAGATGGGGCCAACGTCCTGACTTTC. This gives the protein CASSGGTDGANVLTF.

This clonotype was seen more than once but under ten times. Written as DNA, the CDR3 is TGTGCCAGCAGTTACACAGGTAGCTCTGGAAACACCATATATTTT. Translation: CASSYTGSSGNTIYF. V is TRBV6-5 and J is TRBJ1-3; perhaps TRBD1 as D (5 bases). The CDR3 spans 15 residues. Germline V gene sequence: CDR1 MNHEY, CDR2 SVGAGI. V dropped 2 bases and J dropped 0 bases, with 8 bases sitting between them.

In this sample, this clonotype turned up a few times. V and J are TRBV12-3 or TRBV12-4 and TRBJ1-5, with a possible D match to TRBD1 (5 bases). Trimming pared 3 bases from V and 3 bases from J, leaving 18 bases between. The CDR3 contains 17 residues. CDR3 protein: CASSLDSPGPHNQPQHF. The CDR3, as DNA: TGTGCCAGCAGTTTGGATAGTCCAGGGCCGCACAATCAGCCCCAGCATTTT.

In this sample, this clonotype turned up many times. V and J are TRBV29-1 and TRBJ1-1; TRBD1 matches at 7 bases. The germline V gene has CDR1 SQVTM and CDR2 ANQGSEA. The CDR3 sequence is 11 residues long. The CDR3 nucleotides read TGCAGGGGACAGACGAACACTGAAGCTTTCTTT. This encodes CRGQTNTEAFF.

This clonotype was found once. This rearrangement joins TRBV29-1 to TRBJ2-3; unclear D gene. CDR3 length: 11 amino acids. Germline CDR1 and CDR2: SQVTM and ANQGSEA. With 1 base removed from V and 5 bases from J, the gap between germline ends came to 4 bases. The CDR3 bases are TGCAGCGTTGAAGGTGTAGATACGCAGTATTTT. Amino acid sequence: CSVEGVDTQYF.